A single sample gave rise to the 27 T cell receptor beta chains below, sequenced in a study of T cell responses to AZD1222 COVID-19 vaccine. Assay used: immunoSEQ multiplex PCR; TCRdb lists only in-frame clones, some missing. The table lists about 150,000 clones, roughly 94% of them singletons. Material: peripheral blood, obtained on day 0 of AZD1222 vaccination. The receptors shown here come from an adult in good health.

This chain connects TRBV12-5 to TRBJ2-1, with TRBD2 identical over 11 bases. Germline V gene data show CDR1 as LGHNT and CDR2 as FRNRAP. J lost 5 bases, V lost 1 base, and 7 bases had no gene match. CDR3 length: 17 residues. Here the CDR3 DNA reads TGTGCTAGTGGTTTGGCTGTACTAGCGGGGGACGACAATGAGCAGTTCTTC. Amino acids: CASGLAVLAGDDNEQFF.

The chain recombines TRBV24-1 with TRBJ1-2; 7 bases map to TRBD1. V lost 4 bases and J lost 6; bases outside the gene matches: 4. Germline CDR1 and CDR2: KGHDR and SFDVKD. This CDR3 region has 13 residues. The CDR3 coding sequence is TGTGCCACCAGTGAGACAGGGTGGGATGGCTACACCTTC. Encoded protein: CATSETGWDGYTF.

The chain uses TRBV9 and TRBJ1-6, with D uncertain. Trimming cost V 4 bases and J 0 bases, with 11 bases left between them. The CDR3 runs to 16 residues. CDR1 and CDR2 (germline): SGDLS, YYNGEE. The CDR3 loop reads CASSSGSSSYNSPLHF. Here the CDR3 DNA reads TGTGCCAGCAGCTCGGGGTCAAGCTCCTATAATTCACCCCTCCACTTT.

The rearrangement uses TRBV28 and TRBJ1-2; a weak D match, TRBD1 (5 bases). CDR3 length: 14 amino acids. Germline loops: CDR1 MDHEN, CDR2 SYDVKM. V was cut by 3 bases and J by 4 bases, with 12 bases left in between. This CDR3 is CASSLGVTPYGYTF. The CDR3 DNA follows: TGTGCCAGCAGTTTGGGGGTCACTCCCTATGGCTACACCTTC.

The chain has TRBV11-1 and TRBJ1-6, with D possibly matching TRBD1 (5 bases). Per the germline V gene, CDR1 is SGHAT and CDR2 is FQDESV (reference sequence). Trimming pared 0 bases from V and 10 bases from J, leaving 13 bases between. The CDR3 totals 15 residues. CDR3 region: CASSLAGTLGSPLHF. The DNA for the CDR3 is TGTGCCAGCAGCTTAGCGGGGACCCTAGGGTCACCCCTCCACTTT.

The rearrangement joins TRBV5-1 to TRBJ1-1, with TRBD1 identical over 7 bases. This CDR3 contains 16 residues. CDR1 and CDR2 from the germline V gene are SGHRS and YFSETQ. With V trimmed by 4 bases and J by 2 bases, 11 bases remained unmatched. The DNA of the CDR3 is TGCGCCAGCAGCGCGGGACGAGGGGGCGAAAACACTGAAGCTTTCTTT. It is translated as CASSAGRGGENTEAFF.

V is TRBV28 and J is TRBJ1-5; 10 nucleotides line up with TRBD1. CDR1 MDHEN and CDR2 SYDVKM come from the germline V gene. Trimming cost V 6 bases and J 7 bases; bases outside gene matches: 3. The CDR3 totals 13 residues. The chain's CDR3 is CASRGTGEQPQHF. The DNA of the CDR3 is TGTGCCAGCAGAGGGACAGGGGAGCAGCCCCAGCATTTT.

V gene TRBV5-1 combines with J gene TRBJ2-3; D gene unclear. The germline CDR1 and CDR2 sequences are SGHRS and YFSETQ. This CDR3 contains 15 residues. Deletions cut 1 base from V and 2 bases from J, with 11 bases between. CDR3 bases: TGCGCCAGCAGCTTGTGGTATAGGGACACAGATACGCAGTATTTT. Protein: CASSLWYRDTDTQYF.

The chain links TRBV5-4 to TRBJ1-6; TRBD1 is a possible D gene (6 bases). V was trimmed by 4 bases and J by 10 bases, leaving 21 bases between them. CDR3 size: 16 residues. Germline V gene data show CDR1 as SGHNT and CDR2 as YYREEE (reference sequence). In DNA, the CDR3 is TGTGCCAGCAGCACAATACAGGGACAACGAGAATCACCCCTCCACTTT. Its translation is CASSTIQGQRESPLHF.

The chain is built from TRBV5-1 and TRBJ1-2; perhaps TRBD1 as D (6 bases). The CDR3 sequence is 16 residues long. V lost 5 bases and J 5 bases, leaving 22 bases between the germline ends. Germline CDR1 reads SGHRS; CDR2 reads YFSETQ. CDR3 nucleotide sequence: TGCGCCAGCAGACTAAGGTTCAGGGGCGAGGGTTATGGCTACACCTTC. This sequence encodes CASRLRFRGEGYGYTF.

The J gene is TRBJ1-4, the V gene TRBV23-1, with a weak D call TRBD1 (5 bases). TRBV23-1 is an ORF, with its function uncertain. With 1 base removed from V and 5 bases from J, the gap between germline ends came to 20 bases. The CDR3 sequence is 18 residues long. The CDR3 loop is CASSQFETSPGPNEKLFF. CDR3 bases: TGCGCCAGCAGTCAATTCGAGACATCACCGGGACCCAATGAAAAACTGTTTTTT.

The gene calls are TRBV6-1 and TRBJ2-4, with 7 bases aligning to TRBD1. The CDR3 has 15 residues. V shed 2 bases, J shed 0 bases, and the junction held 1 base outside the gene matches. Germline V gene lookup returns CDR1 MNHNS and CDR2 SASEGT. The CDR3 is CASSEQGVAKNIQYF. CDR3 coding DNA: TGTGCCAGCAGTGAACAGGGGGTAGCCAAAAACATTCAGTACTTC.

The chain joins TRBV7-9 to TRBJ1-2, with TRBD1 as a possible D gene (5 bases). V shed 1 base and J shed 4 bases, with 7 bases lying between them. Per the germline V gene, CDR1 is SEHNR and CDR2 is FQNEAQ (reference sequence). There are 13 residues in the CDR3. CDR3 DNA: TGTGCCAGCAGCTTAGGGGGGAGCTATGGCTACACCTTC. It encodes CASSLGGSYGYTF.

V is TRBV18 and J is TRBJ2-7; 8 bases are shared with TRBD1. The germline CDR1 and CDR2 sequences are KGHSH and LQKENI. There are 13 residues in the CDR3. V dropped 2 bases and J dropped 5; count of bases not matched to a gene: 2. The CDR3 sequence: CASSPTDRDEQYV. CDR3 nucleotides: TGTGCCAGCTCACCAACGGACAGGGACGAGCAGTACGTC.

V is TRBV5-4 and J is TRBJ2-3; D is ambiguous. The CDR3 covers 13 residues. CDR1 and CDR2 (germline): SGHNT, YYREEE (reference sequence). The V gene lost 0 bases and the J gene lost 8 bases, with 10 bases spanning the gap. The CDR3, as DNA: TGTGCCAGCAGCTTGGATGAGATGGGTACGCAGTATTTT. It is translated as CASSLDEMGTQYF.

The chain uses TRBV6-5 and TRBJ1-2; D uncertain. Looked up from germline, CDR1 is MNHEY and CDR2 is SVGAGI. This CDR3 is built from 12 residues. Between the trimmed V and J ends, which lost 0 bases and 5 bases, there was a span of 4 bases. In DNA, the CDR3 is TGTGCCAGCAGTTACTCGGGATATGGCTACACCTTC. Translating gives CASSYSGYGYTF.

The rearrangement joins TRBV13 to TRBJ2-5, with D tentatively TRBD2 (6 bases). Per germline, CDR1 PRHDT and CDR2 FYEKMQ (reference sequence). This CDR3 is built from 13 residues. V was pared by 4 bases and J by 4 bases, with 10 bases between. The chain's CDR3 is CASSSRAGETQYF. As DNA, the CDR3 is TGTGCCAGCAGCTCCCGAGCGGGAGAGACCCAGTACTTC.

This sequence joins TRBV6-2 or TRBV6-3 and TRBJ1-5; perhaps TRBD1 as D (5 bases). CDR1 is MNHEY, CDR2 SVGEGT, per germline. This CDR3 spans 17 amino acids. V lost 6 bases and J lost 0, with 18 bases in between. CDR3 protein: CASSPDRGEYSNQPQHF. For the CDR3, the DNA is TGTGCCAGCAGCCCAGATCGGGGGGAATATAGCAATCAGCCCCAGCATTTT.

V usage is TRBV18 and J usage is TRBJ2-7, with D tentatively TRBD1 or TRBD2 (6 bases each). CDR1 and CDR2 (germline): KGHSH, LQKENI. CDR3 size: 12 residues. Trimming removed 3 bases from V and 12 bases from J, with 15 bases in between. For the CDR3, the DNA is TGTGCCAGCTCACCGGGTGATGGGGGGCTGTACGTC. Encoded protein: CASSPGDGGLYV.

The chain links TRBV18 to TRBJ2-7; D remains unclear. Per germline, CDR1 KGHSH and CDR2 LQKENI. The CDR3 length is 16 residues. V dropped 2 bases and J dropped 5 bases, with 19 bases sitting between them. The CDR3 sequence is CASSPWQARIFNEQYV. The CDR3 nucleotides are TGTGCCAGCTCACCATGGCAGGCGAGGATTTTCAACGAGCAGTACGTC.

The V gene is TRBV5-8, the J gene TRBJ1-6, with a weak D call TRBD1 (5 bases). Germline CDR1 SGHTS, CDR2 YDEGEE. The V gene lost 0 bases and the J gene lost 6 bases, with 10 bases spanning the gap. This CDR3 has 15 residues. Written as DNA, the CDR3 is TGTGCCAGCAGCTTGGTAGCAGGGAGTAATTCACCCCTCCACTTT. It specifies CASSLVAGSNSPLHF.

The chain uses TRBV5-5 and TRBJ1-1; D possibly corresponds to TRBD1 (5 bases). Trimming removed 5 bases at V and 6 bases at J, with 14 bases between. Germline V gene data show CDR1 as SGHKS and CDR2 as YYEKEE (reference sequence). There are 13 residues in the CDR3. CDR3 DNA: TGTGCCAGCAGAGACGGGGGACGTCCTGAAGCTTTCTTT. It is translated as CASRDGGRPEAFF.

This clone was picked up a small number of times. The rearrangement joins TRBV6-1 to TRBJ1-4; possible D gene TRBD1, 6 bases. This CDR3 spans 14 amino acids. V was clipped by 1 base and J by 6 bases, with 9 bases between them. CDR1 and CDR2 (germline): MNHNS, SASEGT. CDR3 loop: CASSEGRGDEKLFF. CDR3 sequence (DNA): TGTGCCAGCAGTGAAGGCAGGGGAGATGAAAAACTGTTTTTT.

This chain joins TRBV27 and TRBJ2-7; possibly TRBD1 for D (6 bases). Trimming took off 3 bases at V and 4 bases at J, with 10 bases between the two ends. Germline-derived CDR1 and CDR2 are MNHEY and SMNVEV (reference sequence). The length of the CDR3 is 13 residues. The CDR3 coding sequence is TGTGCCAGCAGTTTGGGCAGGGGTTACGAGCAGTACGTC. It codes for CASSLGRGYEQYV.

The V gene is TRBV19, the J gene TRBJ2-1, with D unclear. The germline gives CDR1 LNHDA, CDR2 SQIVND (reference sequence). Between the trimmed V and J ends, which lost 5 bases and 0 bases, there was a span of 11 bases. The CDR3 has 15 amino acids. This CDR3 is CASSLSRSSYNEQFF. CDR3 DNA: TGTGCCAGTAGTCTTTCTCGGAGCTCCTACAATGAGCAGTTCTTC.

This clone is a singleton in its sample. This sequence joins TRBV6-1 and TRBJ1-6, with a tentative D call TRBD1 (5 bases). The CDR3 extends over 16 amino acids. Germline V CDR1 and CDR2: MNHNS, SASEGT. The germline V and J ends were trimmed by 2 bases and 9 bases, with 17 bases remaining between them. For the CDR3, the DNA is TGTGCCAGCAGTGAAATTGGGGGGTTAATCTCTTCACCCCTCCACTTT. The encoded protein is CASSEIGGLISSPLHF.

This chain links TRBV27 with TRBJ2-2; 7 nucleotides agree with TRBD2. This CDR3 spans 15 amino acids. Germline V gives CDR1 MNHEY, CDR2 SMNVEV (reference sequence). Trimming at V came to 4 bases and at J to 3 bases, leaving 5 bases not matched to a gene. CDR3 sequence: CASSWGGTYTGELFF. CDR3 bases: TGTGCCAGCAGTTGGGGGGGGACGTACACCGGGGAGCTGTTTTTT.